This TCR beta chain stems from a study of response to subunit inactivated influenza vaccine. General study results and limits: Researchers suggested that each seasonal influenza vaccination recruits few new T cells.

Worth noting for this clonotype: Its antigen is not identified.

The CDR3 extends over 15 amino acids. V lost 7 bases and J 2 bases, leaving 11 bases between the germline ends. CDR1 and CDR2 (germline): KGHDR, SFDVKD. TCRdb processed the RT-PCR reads anew with MiXCR; each CDR3 protein has one entry. The sample consists of 500,000 to 550,000 distinct CDR3 sequences, 7.6% of them appearing once. The source was PBMCs from blood, collected about 24 months after vaccination. The V and J genes are TRBV24-1 and TRBJ2-6; the D gene is possibly TRBD1 (6 bases). The clonotype was recovered from a man aged 50 to 75 who received an inactivated influenza vaccine. The CDR3 sequence is CATSHRVAGANVLTF. The CDR3 nucleotides are TGTGCCACCAGCCACAGGGTCGCTGGGGCCAACGTCCTGACTTTC.